Below are 27 T cell receptor beta chains sequenced from a single sample in a study of blood T cells in healthy people across ages (dated by TCRdb to 2014 to 2015). The library was produced with 5' RACE. Sequenced using an Illumina HiSeq 2500. A second PCR of roughly 6 to 11 cycles was performed with a sample-barcoded 5' primer and a J-beta primer mix. TCRdb passed the public sequencing reads through fastp at Q25 and MiXCR, retaining productive beta sequences. CDR3 protein sequences are deduplicated, and each keeps its most common genes and DNA. This sample holds 850,000 to 1,100,000 distinct CDR3 sequences; roughly two fifths were observed only once. Clones ranked in the top ten supply around 14% of the sample. Source material: blood. The receptors stem from a man between 18 and 35 years old in good health.

This clonotype was detected only a few times. Its ends do not fully match the called genes, so a read error is possible. The rearrangement joins TRBV4-3 to TRBJ1-6, with D possibly being TRBD1 (5 bases). Germline V gives CDR1 LGHNA, CDR2 YSLEER. The CDR3 is 17 amino acids. The CDR3 DNA reads as TGCGCCAGCAGCGAAGATCTCGCGGGACGCCTTAATTCACCCCTCCACTTT. Its translation is CASSEDLAGRLNSPLHF.

About this clonotype: The junction departs from germline at one end; a sequencing error may be responsible. V is TRBV10-3 and J is TRBJ1-3, with unresolved D. This CDR3 is built from 14 residues. From germline, CDR1 is ENHRY and CDR2 SYGVKD. The CDR3 here is CAISVTSPGNTTYF. For the CDR3, the DNA is TGTGCCATCAGCGTGACCTCCCCTGGAAACACCACATATTTT.

This clonotype was seen a few times. The rearrangement joins TRBV29-1 to TRBJ1-2; 9 positions match TRBD1. There are 14 residues in the CDR3. Germline V gene sequence: CDR1 SQVTM, CDR2 ANQGSEA. V lost 7 bases, J lost 4 bases, and 10 bases stayed unmatched. The CDR3 loop reads CSAEGTGSFYGYTF. In DNA, the CDR3 is TGCAGCGCCGAGGGGACAGGGTCTTTCTATGGCTACACCTTC.

This clonotype showed up just a few times. The V call is TRBV4-3, the J call TRBJ2-3; D unresolved. Trimming left V 2 bases short and J 0 bases short, with 15 bases between. Germline V gene lookup returns CDR1 LGHNA and CDR2 YSLEER. The CDR3 runs to 17 residues. The DNA of the CDR3 is TGCGCCAGCAGCCAATCGGTGGTAGGGCGGAGCACAGATACGCAGTATTTT. Translated, it gives CASSQSVVGRSTDTQYF.

In its sample, this clonotype was seen a few times. The chain recombines TRBV20-1 with TRBJ2-1, with a weak D call TRBD2 (5 bases). The DNA matches TRBJ2-7 better at its end, which makes the J call doubtful. Germline V gene data show CDR1 as DFQATT and CDR2 as SNEGSKA (reference sequence). CDR3 length: 14 residues. The CDR3 protein is CSALSGSSYNEQYF. The CDR3 DNA sequence: TGCAGTGCTCTAAGCGGTAGCTCCTACAATGAGCAGTACTTC.

V and J are TRBV20-1 and TRBJ2-5, with D unclear. V was cut by 6 bases and J by 5 bases, with 16 bases left in between. Germline lookup yields CDR1 DFQATT and CDR2 SNEGSKA (reference sequence). The CDR3 spans 13 residues. Here the CDR3 DNA reads TGCAGTGCCCCGAAACCGAGCCCCGAGACCCAGTACTTC. Amino acids: CSAPKPSPETQYF.

Only a few counts were recorded for this clonotype. This chain connects TRBV29-1 to TRBJ1-2; D is ambiguous. With 2 bases removed from V and 8 bases from J, the gap between germline ends came to 9 bases. Per germline, CDR1 SQVTM and CDR2 ANQGSEA. The CDR3 loop spans 11 amino acids. The CDR3 bases are TGCAGCGTTGAAATGGGAAGAGGCTACACCTTC. As protein: CSVEMGRGYTF.

This clonotype has only one observation. J is TRBJ2-5 and V is TRBV7-2; tentatively, D is TRBD1 (5 bases). The assigned J gene may be wrong: the sequence end matches TRBJ2-4 better. Germline V gene data show CDR1 as SGHTA and CDR2 as FQGNSA. The CDR3 loop spans 14 amino acids. In nucleotides, the CDR3 is TGTGCCAGCAGCTTAGCCAGGGTTCCAAACATTCAGTACTTC. Amino acids: CASSLARVPNIQYF.

A few counts support this clonotype. The chain is built from TRBV20-1 and TRBJ2-3, with D unresolved. The germline V gene has CDR1 DFQATT and CDR2 SNEGSKA (reference sequence). V was clipped by 4 bases and J by 0 bases, with 14 bases between them. CDR3 length: 15 residues. The DNA for the CDR3 is TGCAGTGCTACCACACCGGAGACTAGCACAGATACGCAGTATTTT. Protein sequence: CSATTPETSTDTQYF.

Written as DNA, the CDR3 is TGTGCCAGCAGTTACCGGCGGGGGGGCAGAAATGAGCAGTACTTC. Protein: CASSYRRGGRNEQYF. The chain links TRBV6-5 to TRBJ2-7; TRBD2 matches 9 bases. The CDR3 totals 15 residues. The trim removed 2 bases at V and 7 bases at J, leaving 9 bases unmatched. Germline CDR1 reads MNHEY; CDR2 reads SVGAGI.

The genes are TRBV7-8 and TRBJ2-3; D unresolved. Looked up from germline, CDR1 is SGHVS and CDR2 is FQNEAQ. CDR3 length equals 17 residues. V dropped 5 bases and J dropped 3 bases, with 21 bases sitting between them. The CDR3 DNA sequence: TGTGCCAGCAGCGCGTCTAAAGCAGGAGTTCGGACAGATACGCAGTATTTT. It codes for CASSASKAGVRTDTQYF.

The chain employs TRBV5-1 and TRBJ1-2, with D unclear. The CDR3 covers 17 residues. V shed 0 bases and J shed 8 bases, with 23 bases lying between them. Germline CDR1 is SGHRS and CDR2 is YFSETQ. CDR3 sequence (DNA): TGCGCCAGCAGCTTGGGTCACTCCAATACCTTCTTGGGGGGCTACACCTTC. Its translation: CASSLGHSNTFLGGYTF.

This clonotype turned up a few times. The rearrangement uses TRBV12-3 or TRBV12-4 and TRBJ1-1; weak D call: TRBD1 (5 bases). The V end lost 1 base, the J end lost 2 bases, and 11 bases lay between the germline ends. The CDR3 is 15 residues long. CDR3 sequence reads: CASSLVGVSNTEAFF. The CDR3 bases are TGTGCCAGCAGTTTAGTAGGGGTTAGTAACACTGAAGCTTTCTTT.

In its sample, this clonotype was seen many times. The V and J genes are TRBV5-1 and TRBJ2-3; a possible D gene is TRBD1 (6 bases). The CDR3 is 15 residues long. The germline V gene has CDR1 SGHRS and CDR2 YFSETQ. V shed 3 bases and J shed 4 bases, with 15 bases lying between them. CDR3 amino acids: CASSSFGQTADTQYF. CDR3 coding DNA: TGCGCCAGCAGCTCCTTCGGACAGACCGCAGATACGCAGTATTTT.

This clonotype appeared a few times. The chain employs TRBV6-6 and TRBJ2-4, with TRBD1 matching over 9 bases. With the DNA end fitting TRBJ2-7 better, the J assignment may be wrong. CDR3 size: 14 residues. Germline V gives CDR1 MNHNY, CDR2 SVGAGI (reference sequence). CDR3 sequence: CASSRDRESHEQYF. CDR3 coding DNA: TGTGCCAGCAGCCGGGACAGGGAATCCCACGAGCAGTACTTC.

This clonotype was seen a few times. This chain joins TRBV6-2 or TRBV6-3 and TRBJ2-1; TRBD2 aligns across 12 bases. The CDR3 is 20 amino acids. V shed 0 bases and J 0 bases; nucleotides not matched to a gene: 9. From germline, CDR1 is MNHEY and CDR2 SVGEGT. The CDR3 spells CASSYSFWTSGTFSYNEQFF. CDR3 DNA sequence: TGTGCCAGCAGTTACTCTTTCTGGACTAGCGGGACTTTCTCCTACAATGAGCAGTTCTTC.

This chain uses TRBV12-3 or TRBV12-4 with TRBJ1-4, with TRBD1 matching 9 bases. With 8 bases clipped from V and 7 bases from J, the junction kept 8 bases outside the gene matches. There are 14 residues in the CDR3. The CDR3 spells CASRQQGAREKLFF. For the CDR3, the DNA is TGTGCCAGCCGTCAACAGGGGGCGCGTGAAAAACTGTTTTTT.

This clonotype was recorded once. The chain joins TRBV7-2 to TRBJ2-7; no reliable D call. The J call may be mistaken, given a closer DNA end match to TRBJ2-5. Germline V CDR1 and CDR2: SGHTA, FQGNSA. CDR3 length: 13 amino acids. The CDR3 DNA is TGTGCCAGCAGCTTAGACAACTTGGGGACCCAGTACTTC. This translates into CASSLDNLGTQYF.

About this clonotype: With a much larger clone just one base away, this may be a read error. This chain connects TRBV6-6 to TRBJ1-5; D unresolved. Germline CDR1 MNHNY, CDR2 SVGAGI (reference sequence). V lost 7 bases to trimming and J lost 7 bases, with 14 bases between them. This CDR3 is built from 13 residues. The CDR3 here is CASNRGIKQPQHF. As DNA, the CDR3 is TGTGCCAGCAACCGCGGAATCAAACAGCCCCAGCATTTT.

The rearrangement uses TRBV19 and TRBJ1-4; D is perhaps TRBD1 (6 bases). CDR1 and CDR2 from the germline V gene are LNHDA and SQIVND (reference sequence). Trimming cost V 2 bases and J 4 bases, with 14 bases left between them. The CDR3 consists of 16 residues. In DNA, the CDR3 is TGTGCCAGTAGTATATCCGGGACACCGAGTAATGAAAAACTGTTTTTT. Amino acid sequence: CASSISGTPSNEKLFF.

With regard to this clonotype: A junction boundary mismatches the germline segment, possibly from a read error. The chain joins TRBV5-1 to TRBJ1-6; TRBD1 agrees at 7 bases. The CDR3 sequence is 13 residues long. Germline values: CDR1 SGHRS, CDR2 YFSETQ. The CDR3 DNA reads as TGCGCCGGCAGCTACACAGGGGATTCACCCCTCCACTTT. Amino acid sequence: CAGSYTGDSPLHF.

As regards this clonotype: A junction boundary mismatches the germline segment, possibly from a read error. The rearrangement joins TRBV12-3 or TRBV12-4 to TRBJ1-6; D gene unclear. The CDR3 length is 12 residues. CDR3 in amino acids: CASSTDRSPPHF. The CDR3, as DNA: TGTGCCAGCAGTACCGACCGTTCACCCCCCCACTTT.

This chain connects TRBV21-1 to TRBJ1-5; TRBD1 is the table's D call and was not checked against the DNA. TRBV21-1 represents a pseudogene. The CDR3 has 18 amino acids. The CDR3: CASTSNKDRGWSNRPQHF. The CDR3 region has the DNA TGTGCCAGCACCTCAAACAAGGACAGGGGCTGGAGCAATCGGCCCCAGCATTTT.

This chain connects TRBV20-1 to TRBJ2-1, with 8 bases identical to TRBD1. J lost 4 bases, V lost 5 bases, and 13 bases had no gene match. This CDR3 spans 16 amino acids. Germline values: CDR1 DFQATT, CDR2 SNEGSKA (reference sequence). The CDR3, as DNA: TGCAGTGCTCCTGACCGAGGACAGGGCGGGTACAATGAGCAGTTCTTC. This encodes CSAPDRGQGGYNEQFF.

The chain links TRBV29-1 to TRBJ2-7, with D tentatively TRBD1 (6 bases). This CDR3 has 14 amino acids. The germline V gene has CDR1 SQVTM and CDR2 ANQGSEA. V lost 4 bases and J 0 bases, leaving 13 bases between the germline ends. The CDR3, as DNA: TGCAGCGTTGGGCCGGGACAACCCTCCTACGAGCAGTACTTC. Translated: CSVGPGQPSYEQYF.

J is TRBJ2-7 and V is TRBV6-1, with TRBD1 matching over 7 bases. Germline loops: CDR1 MNHNS, CDR2 SASEGT. V was pared by 6 bases and J by 6 bases, with 14 bases of the junction left unmatched. CDR3 length: 15 amino acids. CDR3 sequence reads: CASREYDRVGSEQYF. The CDR3 coding sequence is TGTGCCAGCAGGGAATATGACAGGGTGGGTTCCGAGCAGTACTTC.

This rearrangement joins TRBV6-2 or TRBV6-3 to TRBJ2-2, with D possibly TRBD2 on 6 matching bases. This CDR3 region has 15 residues. V was trimmed by 0 bases and J by 7 bases, leaving 12 bases between them. CDR1 and CDR2 from the germline V gene are MNHEY and SVGEGT. As DNA, the CDR3 is TGTGCCAGCAGTTACTCGATGGAGGGGAACGGGGAGCTGTTTTTT. Protein product: CASSYSMEGNGELFF.